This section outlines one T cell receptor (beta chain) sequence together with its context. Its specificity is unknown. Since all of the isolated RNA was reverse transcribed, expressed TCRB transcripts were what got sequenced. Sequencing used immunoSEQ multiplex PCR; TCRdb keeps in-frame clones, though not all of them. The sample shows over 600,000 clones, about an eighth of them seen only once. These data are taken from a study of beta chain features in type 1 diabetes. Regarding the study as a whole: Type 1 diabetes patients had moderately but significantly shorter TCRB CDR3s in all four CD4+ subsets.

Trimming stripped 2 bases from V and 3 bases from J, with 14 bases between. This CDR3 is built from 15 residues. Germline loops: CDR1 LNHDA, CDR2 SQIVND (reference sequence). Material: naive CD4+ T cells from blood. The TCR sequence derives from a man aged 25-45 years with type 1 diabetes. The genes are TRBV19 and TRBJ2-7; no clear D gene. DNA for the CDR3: TGTGCCAGTAGTATATTGGCTGACGGTTACTACGAGCAGTACTTC. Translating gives CASSILADGYYEQYF.